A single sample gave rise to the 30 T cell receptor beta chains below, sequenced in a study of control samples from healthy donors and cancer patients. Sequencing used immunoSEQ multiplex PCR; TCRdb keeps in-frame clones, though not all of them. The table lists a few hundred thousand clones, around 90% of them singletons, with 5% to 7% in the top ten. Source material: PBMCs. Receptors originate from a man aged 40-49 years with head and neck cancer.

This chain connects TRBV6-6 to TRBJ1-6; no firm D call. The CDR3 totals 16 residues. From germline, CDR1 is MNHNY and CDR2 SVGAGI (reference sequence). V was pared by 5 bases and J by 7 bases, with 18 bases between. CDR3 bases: TGTGCCAGCAGTGGGAGAGCGACCATGGAAAATTCACCCCTCCACTTT. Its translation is CASSGRATMENSPLHF.

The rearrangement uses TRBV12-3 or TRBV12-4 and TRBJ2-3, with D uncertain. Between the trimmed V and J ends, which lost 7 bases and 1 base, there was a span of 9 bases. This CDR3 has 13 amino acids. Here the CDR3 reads CASTLRRTDTQYF. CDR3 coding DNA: TGTGCCAGCACGCTTCGTCGCACAGATACGCAGTATTTT.

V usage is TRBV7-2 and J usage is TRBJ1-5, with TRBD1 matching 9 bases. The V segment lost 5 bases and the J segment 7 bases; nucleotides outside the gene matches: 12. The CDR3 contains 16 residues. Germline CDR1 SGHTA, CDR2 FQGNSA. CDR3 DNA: TGTGCCAGCAGCCCCAGGGTGGGACAGGGCTACCAGCCCCAGCATTTT. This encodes CASSPRVGQGYQPQHF.

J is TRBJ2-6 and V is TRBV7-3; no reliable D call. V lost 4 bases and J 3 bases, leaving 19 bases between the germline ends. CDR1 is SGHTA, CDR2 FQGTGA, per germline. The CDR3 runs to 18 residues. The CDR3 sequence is CASSSTAVSGGGANVLTF. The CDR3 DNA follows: TGTGCCAGCAGCTCCACGGCGGTCTCGGGTGGTGGGGCCAACGTCCTGACTTTC.

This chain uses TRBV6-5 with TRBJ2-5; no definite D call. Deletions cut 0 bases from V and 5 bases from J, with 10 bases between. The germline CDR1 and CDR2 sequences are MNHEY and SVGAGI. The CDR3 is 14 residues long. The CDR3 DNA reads TGTGCCAGCAGTTACTCTTCCAGATTTGAGACCCAGTACTTC. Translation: CASSYSSRFETQYF.

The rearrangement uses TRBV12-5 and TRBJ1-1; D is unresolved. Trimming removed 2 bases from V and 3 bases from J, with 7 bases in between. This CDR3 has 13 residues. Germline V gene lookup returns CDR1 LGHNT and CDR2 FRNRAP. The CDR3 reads CASGLNEDTEAFF. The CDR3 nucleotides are TGTGCTAGTGGTTTGAATGAGGACACTGAAGCTTTCTTT.

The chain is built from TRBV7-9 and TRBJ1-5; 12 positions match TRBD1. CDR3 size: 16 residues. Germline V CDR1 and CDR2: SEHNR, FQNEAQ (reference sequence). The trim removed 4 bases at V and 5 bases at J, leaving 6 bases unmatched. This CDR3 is CASSSPGTGGHQPQHF. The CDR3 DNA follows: TGTGCCAGCAGCTCCCCCGGGACAGGGGGCCATCAGCCCCAGCATTTT.

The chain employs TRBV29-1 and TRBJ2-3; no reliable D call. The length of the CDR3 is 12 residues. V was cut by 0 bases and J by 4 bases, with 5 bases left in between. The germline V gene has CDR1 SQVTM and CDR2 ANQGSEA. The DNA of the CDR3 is TGCAGCGTTGAAGACATCGCAGATACGCAGTATTTT. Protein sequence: CSVEDIADTQYF.

DNA of the CDR3: TGCGCCAGCAGCTTGAGCTTTTCTTACACCGGGGAGCTGTTTTTT. It translates to CASSLSFSYTGELFF. The chain couples TRBV5-1 to TRBJ2-2, with D uncertain. Per the germline V gene, CDR1 is SGHRS and CDR2 is YFSETQ. The CDR3 extends over 15 amino acids. V was pared by 1 base and J by 3 bases, with 10 bases between.

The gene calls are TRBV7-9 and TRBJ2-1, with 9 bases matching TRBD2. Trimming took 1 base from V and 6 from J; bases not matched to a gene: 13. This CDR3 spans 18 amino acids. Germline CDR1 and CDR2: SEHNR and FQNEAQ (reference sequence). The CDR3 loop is CASSLVGLAGRQPNEQFF. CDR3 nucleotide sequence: TGTGCCAGCAGCTTAGTGGGTCTAGCGGGACGGCAGCCCAATGAGCAGTTCTTC.

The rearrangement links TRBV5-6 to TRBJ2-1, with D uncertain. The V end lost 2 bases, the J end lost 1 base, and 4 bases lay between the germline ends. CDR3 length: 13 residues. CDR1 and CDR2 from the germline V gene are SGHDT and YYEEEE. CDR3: CASSFLSYNEQFF. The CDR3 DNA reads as TGTGCCAGCAGCTTCCTTTCCTACAATGAGCAGTTCTTC.

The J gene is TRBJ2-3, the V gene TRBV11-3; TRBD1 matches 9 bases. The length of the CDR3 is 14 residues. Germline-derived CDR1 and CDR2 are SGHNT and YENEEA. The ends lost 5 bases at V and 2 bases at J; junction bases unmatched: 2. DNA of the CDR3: TGTGCCAGCAGCCGGGACAGGGCCACAGATACGCAGTATTTT. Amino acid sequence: CASSRDRATDTQYF.

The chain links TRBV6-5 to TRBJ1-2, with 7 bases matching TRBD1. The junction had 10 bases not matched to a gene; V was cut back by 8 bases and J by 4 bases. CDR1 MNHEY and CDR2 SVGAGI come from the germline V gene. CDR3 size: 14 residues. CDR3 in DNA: TGTGCCAGCCAGGGTCCGACAGGGCGCTATGGCTACACCTTC. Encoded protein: CASQGPTGRYGYTF.

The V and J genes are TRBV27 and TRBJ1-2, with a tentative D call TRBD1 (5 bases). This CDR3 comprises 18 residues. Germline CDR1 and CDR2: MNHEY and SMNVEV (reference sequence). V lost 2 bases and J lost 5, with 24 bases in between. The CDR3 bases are TGTGCCAGCAGTTTAAGGTTCCCGACAGCCCCCGCGGAGTATGGCTACACCTTC. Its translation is CASSLRFPTAPAEYGYTF.

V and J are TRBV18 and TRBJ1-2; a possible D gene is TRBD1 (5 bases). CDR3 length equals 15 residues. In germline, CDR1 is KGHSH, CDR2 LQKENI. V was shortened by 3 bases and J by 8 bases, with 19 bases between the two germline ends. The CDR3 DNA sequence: TGTGCCAGCTCACCTACTACAGGTGACGAAGGGGGCTACACCTTC. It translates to CASSPTTGDEGGYTF.

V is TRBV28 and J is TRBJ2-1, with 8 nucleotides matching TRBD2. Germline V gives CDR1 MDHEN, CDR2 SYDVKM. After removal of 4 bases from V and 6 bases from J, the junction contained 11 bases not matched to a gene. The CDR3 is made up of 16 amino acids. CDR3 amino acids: CASSSPGLEVGNEQFF. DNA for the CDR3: TGTGCCAGCAGTTCGCCGGGACTAGAGGTAGGCAATGAGCAGTTCTTC.

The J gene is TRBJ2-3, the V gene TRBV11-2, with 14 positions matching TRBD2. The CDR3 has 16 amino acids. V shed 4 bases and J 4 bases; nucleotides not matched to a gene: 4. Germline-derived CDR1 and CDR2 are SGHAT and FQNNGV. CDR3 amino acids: CASSSGTSGGADTQYF. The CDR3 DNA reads TGTGCCAGCAGCTCGGGGACTAGCGGGGGAGCAGATACGCAGTATTTT.

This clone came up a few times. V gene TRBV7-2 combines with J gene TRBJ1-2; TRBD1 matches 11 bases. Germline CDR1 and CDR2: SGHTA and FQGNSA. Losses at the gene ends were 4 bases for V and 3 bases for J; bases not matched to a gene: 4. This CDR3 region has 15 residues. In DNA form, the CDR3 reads TGTGCCAGCAGCTCCCGGGACAGGGGGGACTATGGCTACACCTTC. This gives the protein CASSSRDRGDYGYTF.

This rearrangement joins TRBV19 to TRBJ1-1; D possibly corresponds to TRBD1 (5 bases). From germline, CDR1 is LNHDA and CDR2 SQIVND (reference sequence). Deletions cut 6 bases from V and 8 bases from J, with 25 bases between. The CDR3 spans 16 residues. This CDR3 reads CASRRQRVVDRSEAFF. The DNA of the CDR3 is TGTGCCAGTAGAAGACAGCGTGTCGTGGATAGAAGCGAAGCTTTCTTT.

The CDR3 nucleotides are TGTGCCAGCAGCCATCTAGGACAGGCGAAGTACAATGAGCAGTTCTTC. Amino acids: CASSHLGQAKYNEQFF. The chain combines TRBV5-6 with TRBJ2-1; TRBD1 matches 7 bases. Per the germline V gene, CDR1 is SGHDT and CDR2 is YYEEEE. V dropped 4 bases and J dropped 4; count of bases not matched to a gene: 11. This CDR3 region has 16 residues.

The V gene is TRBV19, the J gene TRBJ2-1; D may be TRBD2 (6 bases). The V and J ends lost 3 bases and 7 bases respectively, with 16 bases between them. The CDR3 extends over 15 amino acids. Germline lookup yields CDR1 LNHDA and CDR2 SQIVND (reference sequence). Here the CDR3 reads CASSIRSGSDNEQFF. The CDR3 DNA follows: TGTGCCAGTAGTATTAGGTCCGGGAGTGATAATGAGCAGTTCTTC.

CDR3 protein: CASSPETTGDTGELFF. The DNA of the CDR3 is TGCGCCAGCAGCCCGGAGACAACGGGGGACACCGGGGAGCTGTTTTTT. J is TRBJ2-2 and V is TRBV5-1, with D maybe TRBD2 (6 bases). Germline loops: CDR1 SGHRS, CDR2 YFSETQ. V was pared by 4 bases and J by 3 bases, with 16 bases between. The CDR3 runs 16 residues.

CDR3 region: CASSPWTVGTEAFF. As DNA, the CDR3 is TGTGCCAGCAGTCCTTGGACCGTTGGGACTGAAGCTTTCTTT. This chain joins TRBV27 and TRBJ1-1; D gene ambiguous. V was shortened by 5 bases and J by 5 bases, with 15 bases between the two germline ends. Germline V gene lookup returns CDR1 MNHEY and CDR2 SMNVEV (reference sequence). The CDR3 is 14 residues long.

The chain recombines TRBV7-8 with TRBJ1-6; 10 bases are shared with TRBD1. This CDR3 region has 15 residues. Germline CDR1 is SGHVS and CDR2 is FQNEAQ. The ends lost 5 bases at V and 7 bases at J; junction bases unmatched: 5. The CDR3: CASSTGQGRNSPLHF. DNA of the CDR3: TGTGCCAGCAGCACGGGACAGGGGAGGAATTCACCCCTCCACTTT.

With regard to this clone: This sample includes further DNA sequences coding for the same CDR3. Here the CDR3 reads CASRGQGNTEAFF. CDR3 bases: TGTGCCAGCAGAGGACAGGGGAACACTGAAGCTTTCTTT. The chain couples TRBV2 to TRBJ1-1; TRBD1 agrees at 8 bases. CDR3 length equals 13 residues. The J segment lost 1 base and the V segment lost 6 bases, leaving 1 base of the junction unmatched. CDR1 SNHLY and CDR2 FYNNEI come from the germline V gene. Full variable domain (outside the CDR3, taken from reference TRBV2 and TRBJ1-1): EPEVTQTPSHQVTQMGQEVILRCVPISNHLYFYWYRQILGQKVEFLVSFYNNEISEKSEIFDDQFSVERPDGSNFTLKIRSTKLEDSAMYFCASRGQGNTEAFFGQGTRLTVV.

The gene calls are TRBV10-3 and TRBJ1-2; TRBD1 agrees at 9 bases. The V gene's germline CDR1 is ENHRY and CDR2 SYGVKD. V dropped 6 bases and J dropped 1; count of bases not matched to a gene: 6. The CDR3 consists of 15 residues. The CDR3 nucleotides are TGTGCCATCAGCTTGCCGGGACAGGGTAACTATGGCTACACCTTC. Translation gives CAISLPGQGNYGYTF.

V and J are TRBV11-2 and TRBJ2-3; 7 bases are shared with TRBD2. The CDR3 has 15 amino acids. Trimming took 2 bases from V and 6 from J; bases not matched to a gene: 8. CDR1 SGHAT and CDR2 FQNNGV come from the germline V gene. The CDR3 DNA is TGTGCCAGCAGCTTATGGCCCATGCGGGGGGATACGCAGTATTTT. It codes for CASSLWPMRGDTQYF.

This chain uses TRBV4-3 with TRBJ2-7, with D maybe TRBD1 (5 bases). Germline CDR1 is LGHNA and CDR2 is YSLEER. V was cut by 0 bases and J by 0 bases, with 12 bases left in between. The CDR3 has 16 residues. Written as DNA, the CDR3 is TGCGCCAGCAGCCAAGAGTTCGCGACAGCCTCCTACGAGCAGTACTTC. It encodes CASSQEFATASYEQYF.

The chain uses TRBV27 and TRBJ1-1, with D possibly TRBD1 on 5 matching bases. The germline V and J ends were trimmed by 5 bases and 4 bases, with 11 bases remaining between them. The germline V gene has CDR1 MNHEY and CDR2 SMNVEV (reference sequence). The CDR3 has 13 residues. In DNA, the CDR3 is TGTGCCAGCAGTAGTTACAGGTTCACTGAAGCTTTCTTT. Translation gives CASSSYRFTEAFF.

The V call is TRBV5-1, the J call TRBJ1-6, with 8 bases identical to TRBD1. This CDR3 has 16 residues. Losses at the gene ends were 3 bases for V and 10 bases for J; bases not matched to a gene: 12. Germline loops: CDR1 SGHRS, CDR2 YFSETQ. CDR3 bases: TGCGCCAGCAGCTCCGCAACAGGGGGAACTGGCTCACCCCTCCACTTT. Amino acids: CASSSATGGTGSPLHF.